Following are 27 T cell receptor beta chains from one sample sequenced in a study of T-cell memory formation after mild COVID-19. TCRdb itself ran the 5' RACE reads through MiXCR, one entry per CDR3 protein. The repertoire holds around 47,000 distinct CDR3 sequences, with about a tenth as singletons. Sequencing was performed on PBMCs or a T cell subset sorted from them (not recorded which). The receptor source for this set is an adult woman who had mild COVID-19 (a few samples of this study predate the infection). Cell type and time point are not known.

The chain uses TRBV7-2 and TRBJ1-2; D is unresolved. The CDR3 is 12 amino acids. The V gene's germline CDR1 is SGHTA and CDR2 FQGNSA. V dropped 3 bases and J dropped 8 bases, with 10 bases sitting between them. DNA of the CDR3: TGTGCCAGCAGCTTTCCCGGAACGGGCTACACCTTC. It translates to CASSFPGTGYTF. Full variable domain (remainder filled in from reference TRBV7-2 and TRBJ1-2): GAGVSQSPSNKVTEKGKDVELRCDPISGHTALYWYRQSLGQGLEFLIYFQGNSAPDKSGLPSDRFSAERTGGSVSTLTIQRTQQEDSAVYLCASSFPGTGYTFGSGTRLTVV.

Concerning this clonotype: A much larger clone lies one base from this, so it may be a read error. The J gene is TRBJ2-7, the V gene TRBV27; D is unclear. CDR3 length: 16 amino acids. Germline assignment: CDR1 MNHEY and CDR2 SMNVEV (reference sequence). The CDR3 is CASRLVADLRSYEQYF. The CDR3 nucleotides are TGTGCCAGCCGTTTAGTGGCAGACCTGCGCTCCTACGAGCAGTACTTC.

V and J are TRBV18 and TRBJ1-2; weak D call: TRBD1 (6 bases). V was pared by 3 bases and J by 4 bases, with 9 bases between. Germline lookup yields CDR1 KGHSH and CDR2 LQKENI. The CDR3 sequence is 13 residues long. The chain's CDR3 is CASSPDRTYGYTF. The DNA of the CDR3 is TGTGCCAGCTCACCGGACAGAACCTATGGCTACACCTTC.

This clonotype is termed medium-sized. The conserved phenylalanine or tryptophan is not found at the CDR3 terminus, so this likely reflects a read error. The limits of the CDR3 on the DNA are not certain, so only TCRdb's listed CDR3 is given. The chain carries TRBV7-9 and TRBJ2-5; the table calls TRBD1, which could not be checked here. Germline V gene data show CDR1 as SEHNR and CDR2 as FQNEAQ (reference sequence). Including both end residues, the CDR3 is 10 amino acids long. This CDR3 is CATRPGTGED.

This clonotype showed up many times. DNA for the CDR3: TGTGCCAGCTCAGGACAGCCGAACACTGAAGCTTTCTTT. It is translated as CASSGQPNTEAFF. The genes are TRBV18 and TRBJ1-1; D may be TRBD1 (6 bases). CDR1 KGHSH and CDR2 LQKENI come from the germline V gene. Between the trimmed V and J ends, which lost 5 bases and 1 base, there was a span of 8 bases. CDR3 size: 13 residues.

The V gene is TRBV11-2, the J gene TRBJ2-3; 8 nucleotides line up with TRBD1. This CDR3 region has 16 residues. CDR1 is SGHAT and CDR2 is FQNNGV in the germline V gene. The trim removed 1 base at V and 4 bases at J, leaving 7 bases unmatched. In DNA form, the CDR3 reads TGTGCCAGCAGCTTAGCTTGGGGACAGGACCCAGATACGCAGTATTTT. Translation: CASSLAWGQDPDTQYF.

The chain combines TRBV7-3 with TRBJ2-2; D gene unclear. With 5 bases removed from V and 0 bases from J, the gap between germline ends came to 4 bases. This CDR3 region has 13 residues. The germline gives CDR1 SGHTA, CDR2 FQGTGA. The CDR3 sequence: CASSETNTGELFF. In DNA, the CDR3 is TGTGCCAGCAGCGAGACGAACACCGGGGAGCTGTTTTTT. Full variable domain (outside the CDR3, taken from reference TRBV7-3 and TRBJ2-2): GAGVSQTPSNKVTEKGKYVELRCDPISGHTALYWYRQSLGQGPEFLIYFQGTGAADDSGLPNDRFFAVRPEGSVSTLKIQRTERGDSAVYLCASSETNTGELFFGEGSRLTVL.

This clonotype showed up many times. The V call is TRBV6-2 or TRBV6-3, the J call TRBJ2-1; 10 bases fit TRBD1. Germline CDR1 MNHEY, CDR2 SVGEGT. The CDR3 extends over 15 amino acids. V lost 5 bases to trimming and J lost 3 bases; unmatched junction nucleotides: 4. CDR3 coding DNA: TGTGCCAGCAGTCCGGGGACAGGGGACTACAATGAGCAGTTCTTC. This translates into CASSPGTGDYNEQFF.

The sample holds a few counts of this clonotype. The rearrangement joins TRBV6-2 or TRBV6-3 to TRBJ2-5; D ambiguous. Germline CDR1 is MNHEY and CDR2 is SVGEGT. Trimming took 0 bases from V and 0 from J, leaving 5 bases between them. This CDR3 is 14 amino acids long. CDR3 bases: TGTGCCAGCAGTTACTCGCAGTACCAAGAGACCCAGTACTTC. Translation gives CASSYSQYQETQYF.

This clonotype was picked up a small number of times. The chain uses TRBV2 and TRBJ2-2; 8 bases agree with TRBD1. Germline V lookup: CDR1 SNHLY, CDR2 FYNNEI. V dropped 2 bases and J dropped 2; count of bases not matched to a gene: 1. The CDR3 spans 15 residues. Here the CDR3 reads CASSEQGANTGELFF. The CDR3 region has the DNA TGTGCCAGCAGTGAACAGGGGGCAAACACCGGGGAGCTGTTTTTT.

This clonotype was detected ten times or more. The CDR3 spells CASSQGPYNEQFF. Written as DNA, the CDR3 is TGCGCCAGCAGCCAAGGGCCCTACAATGAGCAGTTCTTC. This chain links TRBV4-3 with TRBJ2-1; D remains unclear. Per the germline V gene, CDR1 is LGHNA and CDR2 is YSLEER. V lost 1 base, J lost 2 bases, and 3 bases lay in between. The CDR3 loop spans 13 amino acids.

The chain joins TRBV7-2 to TRBJ1-1, with D possibly TRBD1 on 5 matching bases. Trimming cost V 5 bases and J 8 bases, with 9 bases left between them. CDR1 SGHTA and CDR2 FQGNSA come from the germline V gene. The CDR3 consists of 11 residues. CDR3 nucleotides: TGTGCCAGCAGCCCTTGGACAGAAGCTTTCTTT. Translation: CASSPWTEAFF.

This clonotype occurred a few times. The chain combines TRBV12-3 or TRBV12-4 with TRBJ2-1; D gene uncertain. The CDR3 has 15 residues. Trimming shortened V by 2 bases and J by 5 bases, and 13 bases separated the two germline ends. The CDR3 spells CASSLTRRWNNEQFF. CDR3 sequence (DNA): TGTGCCAGCAGTTTAACCCGACGGTGGAACAATGAGCAGTTCTTC.

This clonotype was found many times. The chain uses TRBV29-1 and TRBJ2-1, with D possibly matching TRBD2 (5 bases). Trimming shortened V by 7 bases and J by 0 bases, and 10 bases separated the two germline ends. Germline V lookup: CDR1 SQVTM, CDR2 ANQGSEA. The CDR3 has 13 residues. For the CDR3, the DNA is TGCAGCGGCCGAGGGAGCTCCTACAATGAGCAGTTCTTC. This translates into CSGRGSSYNEQFF.

This clonotype showed up just a few times. This rearrangement joins TRBV5-4 to TRBJ2-7, with unresolved D. Germline values: CDR1 SGHNT, CDR2 YYREEE (reference sequence). The CDR3 spans 13 residues. Deletions cut 0 bases from V and 6 bases from J, with 10 bases between. CDR3 DNA: TGTGCCAGCAGCTTGGACAGTTGGCGCGAGCAGTACTTC. Residues: CASSLDSWREQYF.

This clonotype was picked up many times. The chain is built from TRBV20-1 and TRBJ1-6; D uncertain. The CDR3 has 15 residues. The germline CDR1 and CDR2 sequences are DFQATT and SNEGSKA (reference sequence). With 1 base removed from V and 5 bases from J, the gap between germline ends came to 12 bases. CDR3 sequence (DNA): TGCAGTGCTAGAGGAGCGCAGGCGGATAATTCACCCCTCCACTTT. It specifies CSARGAQADNSPLHF.

The sample holds a few counts of this clonotype. This rearrangement joins TRBV5-1 to TRBJ1-4, with D possibly matching TRBD1 (5 bases). The CDR3 runs to 15 residues. CDR1 is SGHRS and CDR2 is YFSETQ in the germline V gene. The V and J ends lost 2 bases and 6 bases respectively, with 14 bases between them. The CDR3 nucleotides read TGCGCCAGCAGCTTAAACCAGGGAAGGGATGAAAAACTGTTTTTT. Translation: CASSLNQGRDEKLFF.

This clonotype was seen many times. This chain joins TRBV12-3 or TRBV12-4 and TRBJ1-2; the D is unclear. Between the trimmed V and J ends, which lost 5 bases and 8 bases, there was a span of 12 bases. The CDR3 contains 12 residues. The CDR3 region is CASSPGVGGYTF. CDR3 coding DNA: TGTGCCAGCAGTCCCGGGGTGGGCGGCTACACCTTC.

This clonotype was detected only a few times. The genes are TRBV20-1 and TRBJ2-7; 14 nucleotides match TRBD2. CDR1 is DFQATT, CDR2 SNEGSKA, per germline (reference sequence). The length of the CDR3 is 16 residues. Trimming removed 6 bases from V and 4 bases from J; junction bases left unmatched: 11. The CDR3 DNA reads TGCAGTGCGACGGGACTAGCGGGAGCAGCGGGTTACGAGCAGTACTTC. Translation: CSATGLAGAAGYEQYF.

This clonotype appeared many times. CDR3 loop: CASSFRWGPGDHSSSTDTQYF. The CDR3, as DNA: TGTGCCAGCAGTTTTCGGTGGGGGCCCGGCGATCACTCGTCTAGCACAGATACGCAGTATTTT. The chain combines TRBV12-3 or TRBV12-4 with TRBJ2-3; a possible D gene is TRBD1 (6 bases). CDR3 length equals 21 residues. Trimming cost V 3 bases and J 0 bases, with 28 bases left between them.

J is TRBJ2-1 and V is TRBV20-1; either TRBD1 or TRBD2 may fit D (5 bases each). V lost 5 bases, J lost 8 bases, and 16 bases lay in between. Germline CDR1 DFQATT, CDR2 SNEGSKA (reference sequence). The CDR3 sequence is 13 residues long. Written as DNA, the CDR3 is TGCAGTGCTTGGGAGCCAGGGAAGGATGAGCAGTTCTTC. This codes for CSAWEPGKDEQFF.

The gene calls are TRBV6-6 and TRBJ1-2; 8 positions match TRBD1. V was clipped by 5 bases and J by 8 bases; unmatched bases: 10. This CDR3 has 14 amino acids. Germline V gives CDR1 MNHNY, CDR2 SVGAGI (reference sequence). CDR3 amino acids: CASSHRDRSGGYTF. CDR3 nucleotide sequence: TGTGCCAGCAGTCATCGGGACAGGTCGGGGGGCTACACCTTC.

This clonotype has ten or more counts. The chain has TRBV24-1 and TRBJ2-7, with D hard to call. The CDR3 is 14 residues long. The germline gives CDR1 KGHDR, CDR2 SFDVKD. V lost 9 bases, J lost 6 bases, and 20 bases lay in between. CDR3 in DNA: TGTGCCACCCCTCTGGACCTCTGGCCTTGCGAGCAGTACTTC. Translated: CATPLDLWPCEQYF.

This clonotype appeared many times. The chain couples TRBV20-1 to TRBJ2-1, with TRBD2 matching 8 bases. Germline CDR1 is DFQATT and CDR2 is SNEGSKA (reference sequence). V was pared by 6 bases and J by 10 bases, with 17 bases of the junction left unmatched. The CDR3 has 15 residues. CDR3: CSARFRAGASGEQFF. CDR3 coding DNA: TGCAGTGCGCGGTTTCGAGCGGGAGCCAGCGGGGAGCAGTTCTTC.

This clonotype was detected only a few times. The chain is built from TRBV25-1 and TRBJ2-4; tentative D call: TRBD2 (5 bases). Germline CDR1 reads MGHDK; CDR2 reads SYGVNS. The CDR3 sequence is 17 residues long. Trimming removed 3 bases from V and 0 bases from J, with 15 bases in between. The CDR3 DNA follows: TGTGCCAGCAGTGACCCCAAGGGTGGACTAGCCAAAAACATTCAGTACTTC. Its translation: CASSDPKGGLAKNIQYF.

This sequence joins TRBV6-5 and TRBJ2-5; D ambiguous. CDR1 and CDR2 from the germline V gene are MNHEY and SVGAGI. The CDR3 sequence is 14 residues long. The V and J ends lost 5 bases and 1 base respectively, with 11 bases between them. CDR3 region: CASSPRRTQETQYF. CDR3 coding DNA: TGTGCCAGCAGTCCCAGACGTACCCAAGAGACCCAGTACTTC.

The genes are TRBV4-1 and TRBJ1-2, with a tentative D call TRBD1 (5 bases). This CDR3 contains 13 residues. Trimming shortened V by 8 bases and J by 4 bases, and 14 bases separated the two germline ends. Germline CDR1 and CDR2: MGHRA and YSYEKL. The CDR3 sequence: CASAQGKSYGYTF. CDR3 in DNA: TGCGCCAGCGCCCAGGGCAAGAGCTATGGCTACACCTTC.